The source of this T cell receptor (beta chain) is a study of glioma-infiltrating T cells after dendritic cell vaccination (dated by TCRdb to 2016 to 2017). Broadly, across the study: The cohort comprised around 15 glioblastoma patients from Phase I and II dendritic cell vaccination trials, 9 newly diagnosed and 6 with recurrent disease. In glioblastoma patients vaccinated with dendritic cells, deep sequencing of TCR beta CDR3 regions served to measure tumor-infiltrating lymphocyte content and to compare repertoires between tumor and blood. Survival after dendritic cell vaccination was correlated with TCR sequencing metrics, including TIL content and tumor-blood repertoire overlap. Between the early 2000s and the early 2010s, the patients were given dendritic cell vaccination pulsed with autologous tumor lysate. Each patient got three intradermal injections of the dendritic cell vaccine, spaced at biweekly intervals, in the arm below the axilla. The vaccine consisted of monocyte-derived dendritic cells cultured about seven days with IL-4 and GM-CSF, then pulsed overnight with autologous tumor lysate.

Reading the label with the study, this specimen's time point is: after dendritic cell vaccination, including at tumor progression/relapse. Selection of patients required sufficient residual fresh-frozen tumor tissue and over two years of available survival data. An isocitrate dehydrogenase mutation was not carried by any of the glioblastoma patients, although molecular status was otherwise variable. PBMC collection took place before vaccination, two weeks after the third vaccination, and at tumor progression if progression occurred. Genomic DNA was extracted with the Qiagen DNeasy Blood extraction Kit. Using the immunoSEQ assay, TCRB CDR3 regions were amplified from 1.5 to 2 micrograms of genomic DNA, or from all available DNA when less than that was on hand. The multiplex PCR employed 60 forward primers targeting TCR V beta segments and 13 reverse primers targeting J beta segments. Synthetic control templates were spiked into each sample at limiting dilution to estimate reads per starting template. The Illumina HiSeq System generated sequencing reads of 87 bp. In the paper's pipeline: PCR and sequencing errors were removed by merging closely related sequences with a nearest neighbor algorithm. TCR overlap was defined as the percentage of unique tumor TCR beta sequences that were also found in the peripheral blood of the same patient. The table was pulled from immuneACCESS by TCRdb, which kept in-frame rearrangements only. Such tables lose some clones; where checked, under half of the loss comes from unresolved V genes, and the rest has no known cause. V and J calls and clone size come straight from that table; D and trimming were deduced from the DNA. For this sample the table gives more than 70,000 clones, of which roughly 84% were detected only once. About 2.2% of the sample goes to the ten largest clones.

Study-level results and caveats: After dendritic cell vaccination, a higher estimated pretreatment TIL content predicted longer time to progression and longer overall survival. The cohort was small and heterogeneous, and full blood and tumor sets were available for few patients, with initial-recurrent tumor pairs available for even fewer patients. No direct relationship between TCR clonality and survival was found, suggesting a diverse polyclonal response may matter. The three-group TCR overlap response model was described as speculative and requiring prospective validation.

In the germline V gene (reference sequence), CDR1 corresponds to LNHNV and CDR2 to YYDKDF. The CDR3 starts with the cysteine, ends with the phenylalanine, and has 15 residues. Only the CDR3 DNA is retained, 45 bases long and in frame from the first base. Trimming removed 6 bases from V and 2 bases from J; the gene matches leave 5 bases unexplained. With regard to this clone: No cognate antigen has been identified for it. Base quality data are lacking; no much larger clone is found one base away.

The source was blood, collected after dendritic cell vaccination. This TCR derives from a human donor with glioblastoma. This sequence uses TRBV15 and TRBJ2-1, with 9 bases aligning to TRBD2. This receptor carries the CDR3 CATRLSGGPYNEQFF. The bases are TGTGCCACCAGGCTTAGCGGGGGACCCTACAATGAGCAGTTCTTC.